The entry below describes one TCR beta chain. These data originate in a study of blood T cell repertoires in COVID-19. CDR3 size: 14 residues. CDR1 is ENHRY and CDR2 is SYGVKD in the germline V gene. J gave up 3 bases and V 6 bases, and 6 bases lay outside the gene matches. Repertoires were generated with immunoSEQ multiplex PCR, while TCRdb's copy carries only in-frame clones and drops some. The sample includes roughly 68,000 clones, 88% of them seen just once. The rearrangement links TRBV10-3 to TRBJ2-7; 9 nucleotides agree with TRBD2. The receptor was derived from a middle-aged woman who had recovered from COVID-19. What was sequenced was PBMCs or T cells enriched from blood (not recorded which). CDR3 coding DNA: TGTGCCATCAGCCTTAGCGGGGGAGACTACGAGCAGTACTTC. Its translation: CAISLSGGDYEQYF.